These T cell receptor beta chains were read from a single sample in a study of shared clonotypes between healthy human individuals. Generated by immunoSEQ multiplex PCR, the TCRdb table keeps only in-frame clones and is missing some. The sample lists 450,000 to 500,000 clones, around 73% seen once, with around 11% in the top ten. The sample comprised PBMCs. The receptors derive from a woman aged 40-49 years in good health. Some clones in this sample may be carry-over from other donors' samples. Both conserved end residues are part of each CDR3. Each record gives: D gene, clone size, V gene, J gene, CDR3 DNA, CDR3 protein. The D gene is left open where the match is weak. A row's size may be missing; if present it is once, few, many or a size class.

d_call: -
clone_size: -
v_call: TRBV6-1
j_call: TRBJ2-1
cdr3_nt: TGTGCCAGCAGTGAACCGCCTTCCAATGAGCAGTTCTTC
cdr3_aa: CASSEPPSNEQFF

d_call: -
clone_size: once
v_call: TRBV28
j_call: TRBJ2-5
cdr3_nt: TGTGCTACCCGGGGCCGGGGCGGGGTTGAGACCCAGTACTTC
cdr3_aa: CATRGRGGVETQYF

d_call: TRBD1
clone_size: -
v_call: TRBV5-1
j_call: TRBJ1-4
cdr3_nt: TGCGCCAGCAGCGGCGAGGGACAGGCTGGTGAAAAACTGTTTTTT
cdr3_aa: CASSGEGQAGEKLFF

d_call: -
clone_size: once
v_call: TRBV19
j_call: TRBJ2-5
cdr3_nt: TGTGCCAGTAGTATTGAGAACCAACCGCAAGAGACCCAGTACTTC
cdr3_aa: CASSIENQPQETQYF

d_call: -
clone_size: -
v_call: TRBV4-2
j_call: TRBJ2-1
cdr3_nt: TGTGCCAGCAGCCAAGAACAGGGATTTTACAGCAATGAGCAGTTCTTC
cdr3_aa: CASSQEQGFYSNEQFF

d_call: -
clone_size: -
v_call: TRBV29-1
j_call: TRBJ2-5
cdr3_nt: TGCAGCGCCTCGGCGACAGGTTCGGAGACCCAGTACTTC
cdr3_aa: CSASATGSETQYF

d_call: TRBD1
clone_size: -
v_call: TRBV29-1
j_call: TRBJ2-7
cdr3_nt: TGCAGCGTGGGACAGGGTTTACTTTACGAGCAGTACTTC
cdr3_aa: CSVGQGLLYEQYF

d_call: -
clone_size: -
v_call: TRBV11-2
j_call: TRBJ2-7
cdr3_nt: TGTGCCAGCAGCCGAAGGGGGGGCTACGAGCAGTACTTC
cdr3_aa: CASSRRGGYEQYF

d_call: -
clone_size: -
v_call: TRBV10-1
j_call: TRBJ2-7
cdr3_nt: TGCGCCAGCACCCTAACGGACTACGAGCAGTACTTC
cdr3_aa: CASTLTDYEQYF

d_call: TRBD1
clone_size: -
v_call: TRBV29-1
j_call: TRBJ2-1
cdr3_nt: TGCAGCGTTGAGGGACAGGGTAGGCACAATGAGCAGTTCTTC
cdr3_aa: CSVEGQGRHNEQFF

d_call: TRBD1
clone_size: -
v_call: TRBV30
j_call: TRBJ1-1
cdr3_nt: TGTGCCCAAACAGGGGGTGGCACTGAAGCTTTCTTT
cdr3_aa: CAQTGGGTEAFF

d_call: TRBD2
clone_size: -
v_call: TRBV30
j_call: TRBJ2-5
cdr3_nt: TGTGCCTGGTCCAGAACGGCGGGAGAAGAGACCCAGTACTTC
cdr3_aa: CAWSRTAGEETQYF

d_call: TRBD1
clone_size: -
v_call: TRBV9
j_call: TRBJ2-5
cdr3_nt: TGTGCCAGCAGCTCTCAGGGGGCGCGACGGGAGACCCAGTACTTC
cdr3_aa: CASSSQGARRETQYF

d_call: -
clone_size: -
v_call: TRBV15
j_call: TRBJ2-5
cdr3_nt: TGTGCCACCAGCAGAGATTCATCAGGGTCGAGGACCCAGTACTTC
cdr3_aa: CATSRDSSGSRTQYF

d_call: -
clone_size: few
v_call: TRBV5-6
j_call: TRBJ2-3
cdr3_nt: TGTGCCAGCAGCTTGGCCGGACAGCTCACAGATACGCAGTATTTT
cdr3_aa: CASSLAGQLTDTQYF

d_call: -
clone_size: -
v_call: TRBV21-1
j_call: TRBJ2-7
cdr3_nt: TGTGCGGCGGGCTCGGGACCCCTCTACGAGCAGTACTTC
cdr3_aa: CAAGSGPLYEQYF

d_call: -
clone_size: -
v_call: TRBV30
j_call: TRBJ2-6
cdr3_nt: TGTGCCTGGAGTGTGGCCTACTCTGGGGCCAACGTCCTGACTTTC
cdr3_aa: CAWSVAYSGANVLTF

d_call: TRBD1
clone_size: -
v_call: TRBV6-6
j_call: TRBJ1-5
cdr3_nt: TGTGCCAGCAGTTACGGAGGGGGCCAGCCCCAGCATTTT
cdr3_aa: CASSYGGGQPQHF

d_call: -
clone_size: -
v_call: TRBV6-1
j_call: TRBJ1-5
cdr3_nt: TGTGCCAGCAGTGGACAGCCCTATAGCAATCAGCCCCAGCATTTT
cdr3_aa: CASSGQPYSNQPQHF

d_call: -
clone_size: -
v_call: TRBV7-2
j_call: TRBJ2-7
cdr3_nt: TGTGCCAGCAGCGCGTCTAGCGACCCGACCTACGAGCAGTACTTC
cdr3_aa: CASSASSDPTYEQYF

d_call: TRBD2
clone_size: -
v_call: TRBV5-5
j_call: TRBJ2-7
cdr3_nt: TGTGCCAGCAGCCCGGGGAGGGCTGGCTACGAGCAGTACTTC
cdr3_aa: CASSPGRAGYEQYF

d_call: TRBD2
clone_size: -
v_call: TRBV28
j_call: TRBJ2-1
cdr3_nt: TGTGCCAATGGACTAGCGTCTGGGGGTGAGCAGTTCTTC
cdr3_aa: CANGLASGGEQFF

d_call: -
clone_size: -
v_call: TRBV5-1
j_call: TRBJ2-7
cdr3_nt: TGCGCCAGCAGCGGGCCGGGACTTCAAGCCTACGAGCAGTACTTC
cdr3_aa: CASSGPGLQAYEQYF

d_call: -
clone_size: -
v_call: TRBV18
j_call: TRBJ1-2
cdr3_nt: TGTGCCAGCTCACCACAGTCCATTGCAACTAACTATGGCTACACCTTC
cdr3_aa: CASSPQSIATNYGYTF

d_call: -
clone_size: -
v_call: TRBV11-2
j_call: TRBJ2-2
cdr3_nt: TGTGCCAGCAGCTTAGAGCCCGGACAGCCCGCGAACACCGGGGAGCTGTTTTTT
cdr3_aa: CASSLEPGQPANTGELFF

d_call: TRBD1
clone_size: -
v_call: TRBV20-1
j_call: TRBJ1-2
cdr3_nt: TGCAGTGCTCTAAGACAGGGCCGGTACACCTTC
cdr3_aa: CSALRQGRYTF

d_call: TRBD1
clone_size: -
v_call: TRBV28
j_call: TRBJ1-2
cdr3_nt: TGTGCCAGCAGTTTAACACAGGGGGTTGGGTGGGGCTACACCTTC
cdr3_aa: CASSLTQGVGWGYTF

d_call: -
clone_size: once
v_call: TRBV29-1
j_call: TRBJ1-2
cdr3_nt: TGCAGCGTTCGGTGGGGCCAAGAGATCGGGGGCTACACCTTC
cdr3_aa: CSVRWGQEIGGYTF

d_call: -
clone_size: -
v_call: TRBV27
j_call: TRBJ2-1
cdr3_nt: TGTGCCAGCAGTATTTCGCTAAACAATGAGCAGTTCTTC
cdr3_aa: CASSISLNNEQFF

d_call: TRBD1
clone_size: -
v_call: TRBV18
j_call: TRBJ2-1
cdr3_nt: TGTGCCAGCTCACCTTCGACAGGGGGCGTTAGTAATGAGCAGTTCTTC
cdr3_aa: CASSPSTGGVSNEQFF

d_call: TRBD2
clone_size: -
v_call: TRBV23-1
j_call: TRBJ2-1
cdr3_nt: TGCGCCAGCAGTCAAACACGCCAGTTTCCGGCTAGCGGGAACTTGGACAATGAGCAGTTCTTC
cdr3_aa: CASSQTRQFPASGNLDNEQFF

d_call: -
clone_size: -
v_call: TRBV5-1
j_call: TRBJ2-1
cdr3_nt: TGCGCCAGCAGCCCCGGTACCTACAATGAGCAGTTCTTC
cdr3_aa: CASSPGTYNEQFF

d_call: TRBD2
clone_size: -
v_call: TRBV15
j_call: TRBJ2-7
cdr3_nt: TGTGCCACCAGCCTCCGGACTAGCGGGAGTTCGGGGCAGTACTTC
cdr3_aa: CATSLRTSGSSGQYF

d_call: -
clone_size: -
v_call: TRBV7-3
j_call: TRBJ2-2
cdr3_nt: TGTGCCAGCAGCTTTAGCGTGGACACCGGGGAGCTGTTTTTT
cdr3_aa: CASSFSVDTGELFF

d_call: -
clone_size: -
v_call: TRBV6-5
j_call: TRBJ1-5
cdr3_nt: TGTGCCAGCGGGGGGCACCAGCCCCAGCATTTT
cdr3_aa: CASGGHQPQHF

d_call: -
clone_size: -
v_call: TRBV7-2
j_call: TRBJ2-1
cdr3_nt: TGTGCCAGCAGCTCGGACAATGAGCAGTTCTTC
cdr3_aa: CASSSDNEQFF

d_call: TRBD2
clone_size: -
v_call: TRBV7-3
j_call: TRBJ2-3
cdr3_nt: TGTGCCAGCAGCTTATCCCCCCTAGCGGGAGGCGGAGATACGCAGTATTTT
cdr3_aa: CASSLSPLAGGGDTQYF

d_call: -
clone_size: -
v_call: TRBV27
j_call: TRBJ1-2
cdr3_nt: TGTGCCAGCAGTTCAACAGGCCTTTTTGGCTACACCTTC
cdr3_aa: CASSSTGLFGYTF

d_call: -
clone_size: many
v_call: TRBV6-5
j_call: TRBJ1-3
cdr3_nt: TGTGCCAGTACCCCAGGCGGCTCTGGAAACACCATATATTTT
cdr3_aa: CASTPGGSGNTIYF

d_call: TRBD1
clone_size: -
v_call: TRBV5-4
j_call: TRBJ1-1
cdr3_nt: TGTGCCAGCAGCTTATCGACAGGGTGGACTGAAGCTTTCTTT
cdr3_aa: CASSLSTGWTEAFF

d_call: TRBD1
clone_size: -
v_call: TRBV6-5
j_call: TRBJ2-7
cdr3_nt: TGTGCCAGCAGTTACAGACACAGGGGGCTGTACGAGCAGTACTTC
cdr3_aa: CASSYRHRGLYEQYF

d_call: TRBD1
clone_size: -
v_call: TRBV29-1
j_call: TRBJ1-2
cdr3_nt: TGCAGCGTTGTTTTAGGGACAGGGGGCTTTGGACCAATCTTC
cdr3_aa: CSVVLGTGGFGPIF

d_call: TRBD2
clone_size: many
v_call: TRBV7-3
j_call: TRBJ2-2
cdr3_nt: TGTGCCAGCAGTCCACTAGCGAGCGGCGGGGAGCTGTTTTTT
cdr3_aa: CASSPLASGGELFF

d_call: TRBD1
clone_size: few
v_call: TRBV19
j_call: TRBJ1-2
cdr3_nt: TGTGCCAGTAGTACCACCGGGACAGTTTCTGGCTACACCTTC
cdr3_aa: CASSTTGTVSGYTF

d_call: -
clone_size: -
v_call: TRBV5-4
j_call: TRBJ2-1
cdr3_nt: TGTGCCAGCAGCGCCGCTAGCGCACCCTACAATGAGCAGTTCTTC
cdr3_aa: CASSAASAPYNEQFF

d_call: TRBD2
clone_size: -
v_call: TRBV18
j_call: TRBJ2-5
cdr3_nt: TGTGCCAGCTCAAAAAATGCGCGGGAGGCGGCAGAGACCCAGTACTTC
cdr3_aa: CASSKNAREAAETQYF

d_call: TRBD1
clone_size: once
v_call: TRBV5-6
j_call: TRBJ1-2
cdr3_nt: TGTGCCAGCAGCTCATTTGGACAGGGCCGGTGGGGCTACACCTTC
cdr3_aa: CASSSFGQGRWGYTF

d_call: TRBD1
clone_size: -
v_call: TRBV11-2
j_call: TRBJ2-1
cdr3_nt: TGTGCCAGCACCTCCGGGACAGGGTGGGTTGAGCAGTTCTTC
cdr3_aa: CASTSGTGWVEQFF

d_call: -
clone_size: -
v_call: TRBV16
j_call: TRBJ1-4
cdr3_nt: TGTGCCAGCAGCCAACAGGCGGGTGAAAAACTGTTTTTT
cdr3_aa: CASSQQAGEKLFF

d_call: -
clone_size: -
v_call: TRBV6-1
j_call: TRBJ1-5
cdr3_nt: TGTGCCAGCAGTGGACGGCTTGGCAATCAGCCCCAGCATTTT
cdr3_aa: CASSGRLGNQPQHF

d_call: TRBD2
clone_size: many
v_call: TRBV7-8
j_call: TRBJ2-5
cdr3_nt: TGTGCCAGCAGCACGGGAGGCCAACAAGAGACCCAGTACTTC
cdr3_aa: CASSTGGQQETQYF

d_call: TRBD1
clone_size: -
v_call: TRBV10-3
j_call: TRBJ1-1
cdr3_nt: TGTGCCATCAGGACGGACAGGGAAAGCGTCGGGAACACTGAATCTTTCTTT
cdr3_aa: CAIRTDRESVGNTESFF

d_call: TRBD2
clone_size: -
v_call: TRBV7-8
j_call: TRBJ2-5
cdr3_nt: TGTGCCAGCAGCTTCCGTATACTAGCGGGAATGGAGACCCAGTACTTC
cdr3_aa: CASSFRILAGMETQYF

d_call: TRBD1
clone_size: -
v_call: TRBV5-1
j_call: TRBJ2-1
cdr3_nt: TGCGCCAGCAGCTTGGGACAGGGGGCGCCCAATGAGCAGTTCTTC
cdr3_aa: CASSLGQGAPNEQFF

d_call: -
clone_size: -
v_call: TRBV7-2
j_call: TRBJ2-2
cdr3_nt: TGTGCCAGCAGCTTATCGGCCGGTACAAACACCGGGGAGCTGTTTTTT
cdr3_aa: CASSLSAGTNTGELFF